The entry below describes one TCR beta chain. Germline-derived CDR1 and CDR2 are SGHNT and YYREEE (reference sequence). Germline trimming cut 4 bases from V and 3 bases from J; bases unmatched to any gene: 8. The CDR3 has 16 amino acids. The sample originates from a study of blood T cell repertoires in COVID-19. Study-level background: T cells, B-cell-depleted T cells, or PBMCs provided the cDNA or gDNA that served as material.

TCRdb's copy holds only in-frame clones and misses some; the assay was immunoSEQ multiplex PCR. The sample carries roughly 150,000 clones, approximately 88% recorded once. What was sequenced was peripheral blood. The TCR sequence derives from a human donor in a cohort sampled during active COVID-19. The chain is built from TRBV5-4 and TRBJ2-3; 10 bases map to TRBD1. CDR3 in DNA: TGTGCCAGCAGCCGGGACAGGGGAAAGGTTACAGATACGCAGTATTTT. Translating gives CASSRDRGKVTDTQYF.